This paragraph covers one T cell receptor (beta chain) sequence. These data belong to a study of blood T cells in healthy people across ages. Then a second PCR, running about 6 to 11 cycles, was carried out with a sample-barcoded 5' primer and a J-beta primer mix. TCRdb re-called the 5' RACE reads with MiXCR, one entry per CDR3 protein. There are approximately 820,000 distinct CDR3 sequences in the sample; around 43% occur only once, and 15% to 25% lies in the top ten. The CDR3 runs to 16 residues. Losses at the gene ends were 0 bases for V and 5 bases for J; bases not matched to a gene: 10. CDR1 is DFQATT and CDR2 is SNEGSKA in the germline V gene (reference sequence).

This rearrangement joins TRBV20-1 to TRBJ2-5; 9 nucleotides align to TRBD2. The source of this sequence is a man aged 60-69 years in good health. The sequencing sample was made of blood. This CDR3 is CSAREGIAGDSETQYF. The CDR3 DNA reads as TGCAGTGCTAGAGAGGGAATAGCGGGAGACAGTGAGACCCAGTACTTC.